The clone carrying this T cell receptor (beta chain) has just a few counts. Its antigen is not known. The sample originates from a study of T-cell memory formation after mild COVID-19. Study-level points and caveats: CD8+ contracting clones occupied EMRA, while CD4+ ones occupied mainly CM and EM. Unconfirmed was the SARS-CoV-2 specificity of second-wave clones that peaked on day 37. Pre-infection memory contained some responding clones, which suggested that cross-reactive memory had joined.

TCRdb analysed the 5' RACE reads with MiXCR anew, one entry per CDR3 protein. The data contain around 310,000 distinct CDR3 sequences, roughly 15% of them seen just once; the ten biggest clones take up around 22%. The CDR3 extends over 14 amino acids. CDR1 and CDR2 from the germline V gene are SGHRS and YFSETQ. Trimming took off 3 bases at V and 3 bases at J, with 12 bases between the two ends. V and J are TRBV5-1 and TRBJ2-5, with D perhaps TRBD1 (6 bases). The sample comprised PBMCs or a T cell subset sorted from them (not recorded which). The receptor was derived from a man between 18 and 35 years old who had mild COVID-19 (a few samples of this study predate the infection). Cell type and time point are not known. CDR3 protein: CASSSGGPKETQYF. DNA for the CDR3: TGCGCCAGCAGCTCTGGGGGCCCCAAAGAGACCCAGTACTTC.